One sample yielded the 12 T cell receptor beta chains listed below, sequenced in a study of blood T cell repertoires in COVID-19. Profiling relied on immunoSEQ multiplex PCR, and the TCRdb table lists in-frame clones only, not all of them. The repertoire holds hundreds of thousands of clones, with 80% to 90% as singletons. Sequencing was performed on PBMCs or T cells enriched from blood (not recorded which). These receptor sequences come from a woman aged 55-70 years who had recovered from COVID-19.

The chain is built from TRBV24-1 and TRBJ2-2, with a tentative D call TRBD1 (5 bases). V lost 9 bases and J 7 bases, leaving 17 bases between the germline ends. The germline CDR1 and CDR2 sequences are KGHDR and SFDVKD. The CDR3 runs 14 residues. The CDR3 reads CATGARVPGGELFF. The CDR3 region has the DNA TGTGCCACCGGGGCCCGAGTACCGGGCGGGGAGCTGTTTTTT.

The chain uses TRBV28 and TRBJ1-2; 11 nucleotides match TRBD1. The length of the CDR3 is 17 residues. V lost 5 bases to trimming and J lost 0 bases; unmatched junction nucleotides: 8. Germline loops: CDR1 MDHEN, CDR2 SYDVKM. The CDR3: CASSRDRGAIANYGYTF. In DNA, the CDR3 is TGTGCCAGCAGTAGGGACAGGGGGGCAATAGCTAACTATGGCTACACCTTC.

V gene TRBV29-1 combines with J gene TRBJ2-5; a weak D match, TRBD1 (6 bases). Looked up from germline, CDR1 is SQVTM and CDR2 is ANQGSEA. With 4 bases removed from V and 3 bases from J, the gap between germline ends came to 15 bases. The CDR3 loop spans 14 amino acids. The CDR3 coding sequence is TGCAGCGTTGTGGGACATCGGGGCGAAGAGACCCAGTACTTC. Residues: CSVVGHRGEETQYF.

This clone was seen just once. The chain joins TRBV6-6 to TRBJ1-3; D gene unclear. Trimming stripped 3 bases from V and 2 bases from J, with 14 bases between. Looked up from germline, CDR1 is MNHNY and CDR2 is SVGAGI (reference sequence). This CDR3 contains 16 residues. DNA for the CDR3: TGTGCCAGCAGTTATAGTTCGGGAACCACTGGAAACACCATATATTTT. Protein: CASSYSSGTTGNTIYF.

The rearrangement uses TRBV6-5 and TRBJ2-4, with a tentative D call TRBD1 (6 bases). The CDR3 sequence is 14 residues long. Germline CDR1 MNHEY, CDR2 SVGAGI. Trimming stripped 7 bases from V and 3 bases from J, with 13 bases between. CDR3 region: CASNTDRHKNIQYF. The CDR3 bases are TGTGCCAGCAACACTGACAGGCACAAAAACATTCAGTACTTC.

This clone was seen once. J is TRBJ2-2 and V is TRBV5-1; D uncertain. Trimming took 2 bases from V and 0 from J, leaving 8 bases between them. The CDR3 has 15 amino acids. Per germline, CDR1 SGHRS and CDR2 YFSETQ. Here the CDR3 reads CASSFGTPNTGELFF. The DNA of the CDR3 is TGCGCCAGCAGCTTTGGCACACCGAACACCGGGGAGCTGTTTTTT.

This chain joins TRBV15 and TRBJ2-2, with D perhaps TRBD1 (6 bases). The CDR3 is 13 residues long. Germline V CDR1 and CDR2: LNHNV, YYDKDF (reference sequence). With 8 bases removed from V and 4 bases from J, the gap between germline ends came to 11 bases. The CDR3 protein is CATQGSFTGELFF. The CDR3 region has the DNA TGTGCCACCCAGGGGTCGTTCACCGGGGAGCTGTTTTTT.

CDR3 bases: TGTGCCAGCAGTGAAGTCGTCGTTCAGCCCCAGCATTTT. Its translation is CASSEVVVQPQHF. J is TRBJ1-5 and V is TRBV6-1; D ambiguous. This CDR3 is built from 13 residues. Germline CDR1 reads MNHNS; CDR2 reads SASEGT. V lost 1 base, J lost 6 bases, and 7 bases lay in between.

The chain links TRBV24-1 to TRBJ2-3, with 9 bases matching TRBD2. V lost 5 bases, J lost 2 bases, and 7 bases stayed unmatched. The CDR3 is 16 amino acids. Looked up from germline, CDR1 is KGHDR and CDR2 is SFDVKD. As DNA, the CDR3 is TGTGCCACCAGTGGGACAGCGGGGGGCCCCACAGATACGCAGTATTTT. Protein product: CATSGTAGGPTDTQYF.

The chain joins TRBV9 to TRBJ2-3; TRBD2 aligns across 8 bases. Germline loops: CDR1 SGDLS, CDR2 YYNGEE. The CDR3 has 16 amino acids. V shed 0 bases, J shed 5 bases, and the junction held 8 bases outside the gene matches. The CDR3 DNA follows: TGTGCCAGCAGCGTAGGGTTAGCGGGGATTCAAGATACGCAGTATTTT. Translation: CASSVGLAGIQDTQYF.

The rearrangement joins TRBV10-3 to TRBJ1-2, with 7 bases matching TRBD1. CDR3 length equals 17 residues. Per germline, CDR1 ENHRY and CDR2 SYGVKD. The V gene end was trimmed by 4 bases and the J gene end by 5 bases; junction bases not matched to a gene: 16. This CDR3 is CAISVGDSFLGGYGYTF. DNA for the CDR3: TGTGCCATCAGTGTTGGGGACAGCTTTTTAGGGGGGTATGGCTACACCTTC.

This clone was seen once. The chain links TRBV24-1 to TRBJ1-4; 8 bases agree with TRBD1. Trimming cost V 6 bases and J 5 bases; bases outside gene matches: 4. This CDR3 contains 14 residues. Germline values: CDR1 KGHDR, CDR2 SFDVKD. CDR3 sequence (DNA): TGTGCCACCAGTAGGACAGGGAGGAATGAAAAACTGTTTTTT. Its translation is CATSRTGRNEKLFF.